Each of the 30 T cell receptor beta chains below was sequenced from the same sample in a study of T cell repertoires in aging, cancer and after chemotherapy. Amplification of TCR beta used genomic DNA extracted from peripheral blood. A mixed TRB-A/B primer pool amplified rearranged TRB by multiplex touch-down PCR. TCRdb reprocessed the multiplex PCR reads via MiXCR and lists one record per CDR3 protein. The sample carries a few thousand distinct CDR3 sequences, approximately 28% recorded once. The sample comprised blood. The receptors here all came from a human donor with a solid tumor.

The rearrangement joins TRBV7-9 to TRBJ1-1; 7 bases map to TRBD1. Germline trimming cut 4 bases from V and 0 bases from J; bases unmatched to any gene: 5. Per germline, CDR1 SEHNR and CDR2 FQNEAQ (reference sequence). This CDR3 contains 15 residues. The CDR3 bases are TGTGCCAGCAGCTCCCGGACAGGACTGAACACTGAAGCTTTCTTT. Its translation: CASSSRTGLNTEAFF.

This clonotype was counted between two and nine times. DNA of the CDR3: TGTGCCAGCTCATCACAAGCTCTAGCTAGCACAGATACGCAGTATTTT. This sequence encodes CASSSQALASTDTQYF. V usage is TRBV18 and J usage is TRBJ2-3; D is perhaps TRBD2 (5 bases). Trimming left V 5 bases short and J 0 bases short, with 15 bases between. The CDR3 runs to 16 residues. Germline CDR1 and CDR2: KGHSH and LQKENI.

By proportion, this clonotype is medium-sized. CDR3 region: CSARTGGNTEAFF. DNA of the CDR3: TGCAGCGCCAGGACAGGGGGGAACACTGAAGCTTTCTTT. V is TRBV29-1 and J is TRBJ1-1, with 10 nucleotides matching TRBD1. CDR3 length: 13 amino acids. From germline, CDR1 is SQVTM and CDR2 ANQGSEA. The V gene end was trimmed by 7 bases and the J gene end by 1 base; junction bases not matched to a gene: 3.

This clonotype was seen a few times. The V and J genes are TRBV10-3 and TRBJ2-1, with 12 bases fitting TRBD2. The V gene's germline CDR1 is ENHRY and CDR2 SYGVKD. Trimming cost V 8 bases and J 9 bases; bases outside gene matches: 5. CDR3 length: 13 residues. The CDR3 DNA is TGTGCCATCGAACTAGCGGGAGGAGGTGAGCAGTTCTTC. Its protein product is CAIELAGGGEQFF.

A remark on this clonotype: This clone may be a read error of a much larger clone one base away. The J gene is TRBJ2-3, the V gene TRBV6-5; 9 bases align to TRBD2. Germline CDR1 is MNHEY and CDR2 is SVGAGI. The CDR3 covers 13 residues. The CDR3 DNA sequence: TGTGCCAGCATGGGCGGGGGGGAAGATAAGCAGTATTTT. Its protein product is CASMGGGEDKQYF.

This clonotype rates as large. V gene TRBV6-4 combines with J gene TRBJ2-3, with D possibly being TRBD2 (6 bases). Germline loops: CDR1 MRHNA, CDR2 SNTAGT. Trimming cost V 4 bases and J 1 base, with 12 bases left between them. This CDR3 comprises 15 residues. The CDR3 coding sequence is TGTGCCAGCAGTGGGAAACCGGGGGGCACAGATACGCAGTATTTT. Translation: CASSGKPGGTDTQYF.

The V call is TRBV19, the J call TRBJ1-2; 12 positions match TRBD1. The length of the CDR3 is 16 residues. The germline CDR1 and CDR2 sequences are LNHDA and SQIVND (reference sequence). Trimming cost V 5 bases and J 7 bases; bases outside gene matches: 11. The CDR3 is CASSSSGDRGRSGYTF. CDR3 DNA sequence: TGTGCCAGTAGTTCATCGGGGGACAGGGGGCGAAGTGGCTACACCTTC.

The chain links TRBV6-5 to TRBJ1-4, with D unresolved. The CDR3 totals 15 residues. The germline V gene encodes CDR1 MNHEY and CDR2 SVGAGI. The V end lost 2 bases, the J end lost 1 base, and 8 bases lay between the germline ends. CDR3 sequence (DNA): TGTGCCAGCAGTTACGATTGGGGAACTAATGAAAAACTGTTTTTT. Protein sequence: CASSYDWGTNEKLFF.

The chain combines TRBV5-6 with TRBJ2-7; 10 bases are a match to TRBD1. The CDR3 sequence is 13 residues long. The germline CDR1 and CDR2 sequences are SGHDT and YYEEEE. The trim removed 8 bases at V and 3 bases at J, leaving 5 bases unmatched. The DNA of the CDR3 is TGTGCCAGACCGCGGGACAGGGGCTACGAGCAGTACTTC. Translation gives CARPRDRGYEQYF.

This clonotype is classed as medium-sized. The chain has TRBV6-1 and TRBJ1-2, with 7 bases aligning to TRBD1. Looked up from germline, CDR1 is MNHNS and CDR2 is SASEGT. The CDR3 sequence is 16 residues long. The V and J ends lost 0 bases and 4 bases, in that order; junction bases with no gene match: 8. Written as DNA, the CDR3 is TGTGCCAGCAGTGAAGCCCCCGGGACAGCAGGCTATGGCTACACCTTC. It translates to CASSEAPGTAGYGYTF.

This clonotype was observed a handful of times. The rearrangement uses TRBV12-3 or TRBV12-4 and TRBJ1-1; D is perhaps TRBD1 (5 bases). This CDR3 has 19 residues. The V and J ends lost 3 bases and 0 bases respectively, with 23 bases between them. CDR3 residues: CASSLISRGLPYMNTEAFF. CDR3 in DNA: TGTGCCAGCAGTTTGATTTCAAGGGGCTTACCCTACATGAACACTGAAGCTTTCTTT.

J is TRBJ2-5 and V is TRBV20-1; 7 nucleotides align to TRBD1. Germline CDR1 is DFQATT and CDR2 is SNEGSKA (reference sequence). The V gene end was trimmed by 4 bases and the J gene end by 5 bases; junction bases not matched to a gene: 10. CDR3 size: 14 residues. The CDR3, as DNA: TGCAGTGCTAAGACAGGGAGCGGATTGGAGACCCAGTACTTC. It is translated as CSAKTGSGLETQYF.

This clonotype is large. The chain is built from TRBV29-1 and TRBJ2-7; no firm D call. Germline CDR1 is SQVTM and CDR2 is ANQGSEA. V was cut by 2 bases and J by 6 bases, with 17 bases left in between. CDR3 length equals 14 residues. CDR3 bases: TGCAGCGTTGAAATGCCCGAAGGACGTGGCGAGCAGTACTTC. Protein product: CSVEMPEGRGEQYF.

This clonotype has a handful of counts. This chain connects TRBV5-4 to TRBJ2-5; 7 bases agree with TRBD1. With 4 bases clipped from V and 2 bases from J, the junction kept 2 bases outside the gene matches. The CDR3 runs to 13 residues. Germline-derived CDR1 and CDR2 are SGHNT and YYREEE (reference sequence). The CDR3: CASSPRGQETQYF. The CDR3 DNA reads TGTGCCAGCAGCCCCAGGGGGCAAGAGACCCAGTACTTC.

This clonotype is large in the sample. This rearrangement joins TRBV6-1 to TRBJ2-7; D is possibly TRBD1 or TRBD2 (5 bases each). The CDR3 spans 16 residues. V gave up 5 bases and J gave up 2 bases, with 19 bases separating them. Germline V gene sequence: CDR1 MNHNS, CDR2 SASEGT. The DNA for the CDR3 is TGTGCCAGCAGTCCTGCCGGGGCGGACGGAGCCTACGAGCAGTACTTC. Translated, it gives CASSPAGADGAYEQYF.

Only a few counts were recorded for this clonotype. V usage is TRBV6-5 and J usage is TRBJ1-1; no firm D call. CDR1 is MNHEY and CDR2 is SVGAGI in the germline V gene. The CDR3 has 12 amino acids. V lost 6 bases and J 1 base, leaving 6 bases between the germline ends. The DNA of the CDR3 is TGTGCCAGCAGCGCTGGGAACACTGAAGCTTTCTTT. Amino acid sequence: CASSAGNTEAFF.

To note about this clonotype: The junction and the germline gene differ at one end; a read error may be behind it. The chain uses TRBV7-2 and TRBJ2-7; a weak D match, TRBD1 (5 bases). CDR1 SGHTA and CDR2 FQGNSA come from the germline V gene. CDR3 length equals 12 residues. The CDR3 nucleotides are TGTGCCAGAAGCTCCGACAGTACCGAGCAGTACTTC. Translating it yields CARSSDSTEQYF.

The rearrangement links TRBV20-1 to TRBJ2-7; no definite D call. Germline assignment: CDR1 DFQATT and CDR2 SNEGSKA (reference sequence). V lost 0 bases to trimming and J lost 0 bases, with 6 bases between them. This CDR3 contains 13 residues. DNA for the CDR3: TGCAGTGCTAGAGATGGTCTCTCCTACGAGCAGTACGTC. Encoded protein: CSARDGLSYEQYV.

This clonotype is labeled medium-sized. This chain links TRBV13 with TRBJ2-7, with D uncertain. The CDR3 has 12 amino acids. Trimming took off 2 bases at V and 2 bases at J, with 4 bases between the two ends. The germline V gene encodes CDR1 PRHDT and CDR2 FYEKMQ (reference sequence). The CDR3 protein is CASSLRAYEQYV. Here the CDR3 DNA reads TGTGCCAGCAGCTTACGGGCCTACGAGCAGTACGTC.

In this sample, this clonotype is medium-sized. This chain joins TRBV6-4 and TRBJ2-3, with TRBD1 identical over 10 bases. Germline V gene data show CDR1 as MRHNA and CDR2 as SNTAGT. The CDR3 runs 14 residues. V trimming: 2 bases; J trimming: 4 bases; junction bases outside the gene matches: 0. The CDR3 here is CASSDGQGADTQYF. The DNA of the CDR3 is TGTGCCAGCAGTGACGGACAGGGGGCAGATACGCAGTATTTT.

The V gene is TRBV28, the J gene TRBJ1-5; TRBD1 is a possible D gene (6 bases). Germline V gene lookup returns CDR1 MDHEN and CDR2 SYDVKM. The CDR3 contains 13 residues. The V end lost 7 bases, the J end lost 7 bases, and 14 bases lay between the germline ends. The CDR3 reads CASTLGGTQPQHF. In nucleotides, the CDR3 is TGTGCCAGCACCCTAGGGGGAACGCAGCCCCAGCATTTT.

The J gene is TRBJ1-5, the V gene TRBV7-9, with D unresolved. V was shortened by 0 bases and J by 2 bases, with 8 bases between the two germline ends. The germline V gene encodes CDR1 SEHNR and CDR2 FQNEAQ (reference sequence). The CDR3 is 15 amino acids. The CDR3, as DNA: TGTGCCAGCAGCTTAGCGCAGTACGGCAATCAGCCCCAGCATTTT. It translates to CASSLAQYGNQPQHF.

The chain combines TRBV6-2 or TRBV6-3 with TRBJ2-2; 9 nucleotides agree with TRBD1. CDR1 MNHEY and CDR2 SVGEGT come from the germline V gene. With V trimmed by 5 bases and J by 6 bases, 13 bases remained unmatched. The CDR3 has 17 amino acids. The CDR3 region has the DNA TGTGCCAGCAGTGACCCGGGACAGGGAAGATTGGCCGGGGAGCTGTTTTTT. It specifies CASSDPGQGRLAGELFF.

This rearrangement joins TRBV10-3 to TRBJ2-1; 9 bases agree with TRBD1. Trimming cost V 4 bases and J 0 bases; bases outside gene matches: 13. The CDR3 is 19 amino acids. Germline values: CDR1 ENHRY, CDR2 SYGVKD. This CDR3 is CAISALPGQGRSSYNEQFF. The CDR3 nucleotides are TGTGCCATCAGTGCGTTACCGGGACAGGGAAGAAGCTCCTACAATGAGCAGTTCTTC.

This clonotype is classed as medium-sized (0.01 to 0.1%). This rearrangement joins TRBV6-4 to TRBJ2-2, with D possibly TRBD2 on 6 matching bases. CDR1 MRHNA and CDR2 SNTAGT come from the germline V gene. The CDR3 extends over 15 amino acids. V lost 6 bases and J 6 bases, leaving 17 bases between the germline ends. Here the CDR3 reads CASSSVAETPGELFF. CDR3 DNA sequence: TGTGCCAGCAGCTCGGTAGCGGAAACGCCCGGGGAGCTGTTTTTT.

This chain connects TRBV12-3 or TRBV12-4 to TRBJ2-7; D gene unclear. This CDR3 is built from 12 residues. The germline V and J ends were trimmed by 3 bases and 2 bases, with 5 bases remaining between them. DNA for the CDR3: TGTGCCAGCAGTTTTTTTCCCTACGAGCAGTACTTC. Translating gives CASSFFPYEQYF.

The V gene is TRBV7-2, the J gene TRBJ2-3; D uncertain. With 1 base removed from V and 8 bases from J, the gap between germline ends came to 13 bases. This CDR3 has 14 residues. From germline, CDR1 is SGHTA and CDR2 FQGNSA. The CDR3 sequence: CASSLDPALGTQYF. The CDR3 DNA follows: TGTGCCAGCAGCTTAGACCCAGCTCTGGGTACGCAGTATTTT. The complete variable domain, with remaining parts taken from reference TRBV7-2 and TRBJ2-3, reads GAGVSQSPSNKVTEKGKDVELRCDPISGHTALYWYRQSLGQGLEFLIYFQGNSAPDKSGLPSDRFSAERTGGSVSTLTIQRTQQEDSAVYLCASSLDPALGTQYFGPGTRLTVL.

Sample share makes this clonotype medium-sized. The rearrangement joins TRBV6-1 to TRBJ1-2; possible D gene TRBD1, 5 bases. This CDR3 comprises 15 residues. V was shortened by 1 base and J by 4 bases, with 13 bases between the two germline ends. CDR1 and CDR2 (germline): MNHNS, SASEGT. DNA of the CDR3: TGTGCCAGCAGTGAAGATTCGACAGCGCTCTATGGCTACACCTTC. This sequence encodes CASSEDSTALYGYTF.

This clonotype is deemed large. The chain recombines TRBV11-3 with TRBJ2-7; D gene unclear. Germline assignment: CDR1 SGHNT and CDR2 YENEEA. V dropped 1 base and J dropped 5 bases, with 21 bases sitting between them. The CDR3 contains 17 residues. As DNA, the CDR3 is TGTGCCAGCAGCTTAGGCCCCACCTTCCCCAATGGCCACGAGCAGTACGTC. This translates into CASSLGPTFPNGHEQYV.

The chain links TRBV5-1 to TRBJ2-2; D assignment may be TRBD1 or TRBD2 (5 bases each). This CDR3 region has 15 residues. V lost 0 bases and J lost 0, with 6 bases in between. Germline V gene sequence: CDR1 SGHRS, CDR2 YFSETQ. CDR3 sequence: CASSLGGANTGELFF. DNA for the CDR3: TGCGCCAGCAGCTTGGGAGGGGCGAACACCGGGGAGCTGTTTTTT.